These T cell receptor beta chains were read from a single sample in a study of CD8 T cells in Susac syndrome. MiXCR, applied by TCRdb to the immunoSEQ multiplex PCR reads, yields one record per CDR3 protein. The sample yields roughly 140,000 distinct CDR3 sequences, 85% to 95% seen once. Sample: CD4+ T cells from PBMCs. The receptors derive from a human donor with Susac syndrome. The CDR3 runs from the conserved cysteine through the conserved F or W. The D gene is left open where the match is weak. Clone size is not always given. Where it is, it says once, few, many or a class for expanded clones.

TRBV7-9	.	TRBJ1-1	.	TGTGCCAGCAGCTGGGGCCAGACTCGGGAAGCTTTCTTT	CASSWGQTREAFF
TRBV11-2	.	TRBJ2-5	.	TGTGCCAGCACCTGGTCTGGGGGGGAGACCCAGTACTTC	CASTWSGGETQYF
TRBV23-1	.	TRBJ1-2	.	TGCGCCAGCAGTCCCAGGGACTTTCTCTATGGCTACACCTTC	CASSPRDFLYGYTF
TRBV6-5	.	TRBJ1-2	TRBD1	TGTGCCAGCAGTTACTCCCGGGACAGGAACTATGGCTACACCTTC	CASSYSRDRNYGYTF
TRBV20-1	once	TRBJ2-7	TRBD1	TGCAGTGCTAGGGGACAGACCTACGAGCAGTACTTC	CSARGQTYEQYF
TRBV9	once	TRBJ1-6	.	TGTGCCAGCAGCCCCAAGGTGGGGGATTCACCCCTCCACTTT	CASSPKVGDSPLHF
TRBV5-1	.	TRBJ2-2	.	TGCGCCAGCAGCATTGACAGTCAGAACACCGGGGAGCTGTTTTTT	CASSIDSQNTGELFF
TRBV4-2	.	TRBJ2-1	TRBD2	TGTGCCAGCAGCCAGCCAGACCAGGGACTAGCGATTAATGAGCAGTTCTTC	CASSQPDQGLAINEQFF
TRBV25-1	.	TRBJ2-7	.	TGTGCCAGCGGTATCCAGGGGAACGAGCAGTACTTC	CASGIQGNEQYF
TRBV27	few	TRBJ2-7	TRBD2	TGTGCCAGCAGTTTGGCGGGGGGAACCTACGAGCAGTACTTC	CASSLAGGTYEQYF
TRBV14	.	TRBJ2-3	.	TGTGCCAGCAGCCAAGATAGGGGGTCAGATACGCAGTATTTT	CASSQDRGSDTQYF
TRBV4-2	.	TRBJ2-5	.	TGTGCCAGCAGCCCGCACGGGCAACGCAGATTCAAAGAGACCCAGTACTTC	CASSPHGQRRFKETQYF
TRBV29-1	.	TRBJ2-7	TRBD1	TGCAGCGTTGCCATGACAGGGAGCTCCTACGAGCAGTACTTC	CSVAMTGSSYEQYF
TRBV20-1	.	TRBJ2-4	.	TGCAGTGCCCTTTACCACCTAGCCAAAAACATTCAGTACTTC	CSALYHLAKNIQYF
TRBV20-1	.	TRBJ2-3	.	TGCAGTGCTAGCCGACAGCACTCAAAGTCAGATACGCAGTATTTT	CSASRQHSKSDTQYF
TRBV20-1	.	TRBJ2-5	.	TGCAGTGCCCTGTGGACCGGCGAGGAGACCCAGTACTTC	CSALWTGEETQYF